This T cell receptor beta chain was identified during a study of low-dose radiotherapy and immunotherapy resistance in tumors. Across the whole study: Cohort 1 was given 0.5 Gy per fraction every 2 weeks, for 6.5 Gy total.

Stated time point: after trial treatment. Specified treatment: LDRT plus nivolumab, ipilimumab, low-dose cyclophosphamide and aspirin (RACIN trial). Nivolumab, ipilimumab, aspirin, low-dose cyclophosphamide and low-dose radiotherapy were given to donors. Each eligible patient had an advanced solid tumor, and these tumors lacked tumor-infiltrating lymphocytes. Germline loops: CDR1 MDHEN, CDR2 SYDVKM. V was shortened by 7 bases and J by 2 bases, with 7 bases between the two germline ends. The CDR3 extends over 12 amino acids. With TRAV- and TRBV-specific primers, first-strand cDNA was made, covering the alpha and beta chains. TCRs underwent roughly 20 PCR cycles of amplification with a constant-region primer and V-primer adapter. A single record per CDR3 protein comes from TCRdb applying MiXCR to the reads. This table has about 97,000 distinct CDR3 sequences, more than 20% appearing once.

This TCR was recovered from a male donor with prostate cancer. The starting material was PBMCs, obtained after low-dose radiotherapy plus immunotherapy. The chain combines TRBV28 with TRBJ2-3, with D hard to call. The DNA of the CDR3 is TGTGCCAGCACTTCTTCCACAGATACGCAGTATTTT. This encodes CASTSSTDTQYF. The variable domain in full, with the rest retrieved from reference TRBV28 and TRBJ2-3, is DVKVTQSSRYLVKRTGEKVFLECVQDMDHENMFWYRQDPGLGLRLIYFSYDVKMKEKGDIPEGYSVSREKKERFSLILESASTNQTSMYLCASTSSTDTQYFGPGTRLTVL.